This T cell receptor beta chain was recovered during a study of early T cells in non-severe SARS-CoV-2 infection. This clonotype was counted only a few times. Germline lookup yields CDR1 SGHRS and CDR2 YFSETQ. V shed 0 bases and J shed 8 bases, with 9 bases lying between them. CDR3 size: 13 residues. As part of library construction, unique molecular identifiers were attached to individual cDNA molecules. TCRdb used MiXCR to reprocess the 5' RACE reads, holding one entry per CDR3 protein. The profile shows tens of thousands of distinct CDR3 sequences, 4.5% to 7% of them singletons. This sequence was found in an adult who was a healthcare worker with PCR-confirmed SARS-CoV-2 infection or an uninfected control (not recorded which). The V gene is TRBV5-1, the J gene TRBJ1-3; no clear D. The sequencing sample was made of whole blood. The CDR3 is CASSLEFGDTIYF. The DNA for the CDR3 is TGCGCCAGCAGCTTGGAATTCGGGGACACCATATATTTT.